This TCR beta chain was sequenced during a study of T cells in Graves' hyperthyroidism and ophthalmopathy. Findings and limits, study-wide: A model of 13 V-J features distinguished ophthalmopathy from stable hyperthyroidism.

As concerns this clonotype: Its antigen is unknown.

CDR1 is MNHNS, CDR2 SASEGT, per germline. This CDR3 spans 15 amino acids. V was pared by 6 bases and J by 1 base, with 15 bases between. Amplified TCR beta CDR3 regions derived from RNA transcripts. First-round RT-PCR of the TCR CDR3 relied on the HTBI primer set. TCRdb reprocessed the multiplex PCR reads with MiXCR, giving one entry per CDR3 protein. The sample consists of over 650,000 distinct CDR3 sequences, about 15% of them appearing once. The receptor was derived from a man younger than 30 with Graves' hyperthyroidism. The sequenced sample was blood. This rearrangement joins TRBV6-1 to TRBJ1-1, with D uncertain. The CDR3 DNA reads as TGTGCCAGCAGGCTGGGAAGGCGGCGGAACACTGAAGCTTTCTTT. This encodes CASRLGRRRNTEAFF.